Described below is a single TCR beta chain sequence and its context. The CDR3 totals 17 residues. Germline CDR1 SGDLS, CDR2 YYNGEE. With V trimmed by 0 bases and J by 4 bases, 6 bases remained unmatched. Generated by immunoSEQ multiplex PCR, the TCRdb table keeps only in-frame clones and is missing some. The sample has tens of thousands of clones; approximately 85% are singletons. This sample was taken from a study of control samples from healthy donors and cancer patients. The source is a man in his forties in good health. Source material: blood. The rearrangement joins TRBV9 to TRBJ2-1, with TRBD2 matching over 11 bases. The CDR3 DNA sequence: TGTGCCAGCAGCGTAGCTACTAGCGGGAGCCTATACAATGAGCAGTTCTTC. Translating gives CASSVATSGSLYNEQFF.